This TCR beta chain originates from a study of PD-L1 blockade in urothelial cancer. Study overall: The analyses of blood took place 3 weeks (second dose) and 6 weeks after treatment start. Blood yielded a median of roughly 140,000 T cells per sample.

Clones were sequenced by immunoSEQ multiplex PCR, and TCRdb holds only the in-frame ones, with some missing. Seen here are approximately 39,000 clones, around 89% observed once, and the top ten hold just under 2%. Each patient presented with locally advanced or metastatic urothelial carcinoma. Anywhere from 1 to 8 samples came from each patient, spanning pretreatment and on-treatment. V lost 0 bases, J lost 3 bases, and 8 bases stayed unmatched. The CDR3 runs to 17 residues. Germline CDR1 SGDLS, CDR2 YYNGEE. The gene calls are TRBV9 and TRBJ2-1; 8 bases are a match to TRBD2. This TCR derives from a man aged 60 to 69 with urothelial cancer. Source: PBMCs, taken around atezolizumab (anti-PD-L1) treatment. The CDR3 region is CASSVALSGSLYNEQFF. The CDR3 region has the DNA TGTGCCAGCAGCGTAGCCCTAAGCGGGAGTCTCTACAATGAGCAGTTCTTC.